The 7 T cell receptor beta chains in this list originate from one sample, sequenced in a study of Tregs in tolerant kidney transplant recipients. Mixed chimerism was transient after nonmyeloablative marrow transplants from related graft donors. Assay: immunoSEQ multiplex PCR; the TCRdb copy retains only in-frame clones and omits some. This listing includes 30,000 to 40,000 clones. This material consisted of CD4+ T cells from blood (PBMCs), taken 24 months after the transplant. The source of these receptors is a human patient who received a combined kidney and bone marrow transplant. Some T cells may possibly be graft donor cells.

The sequenced part of the CDR3 DNA is TGCAGTGCTAACCAGGGACTAGCGGTTTACAATGAG. Translating it yields CSANQGLAVYNE. The complete CDR3 protein is CSANQGLAVYNEQFF. This chain connects TRBV20-1 to TRBJ2-1; 11 nucleotides align to TRBD2. The read terminates 3 residues ahead of where the CDR3 ends, so the germline J gene completes it. V trimming: 4 bases; J trimming: 4 bases; junction bases outside the gene matches: 6. CDR1 DFQATT and CDR2 SNEGSKA come from the germline V gene (reference sequence). There are 15 residues in the CDR3.

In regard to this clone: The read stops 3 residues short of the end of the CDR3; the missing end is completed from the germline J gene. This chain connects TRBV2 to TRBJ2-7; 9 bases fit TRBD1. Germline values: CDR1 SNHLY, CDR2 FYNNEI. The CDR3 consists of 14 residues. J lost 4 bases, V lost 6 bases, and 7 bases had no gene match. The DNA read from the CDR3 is TGTGCCAGCAGCGCGGGACAGGGATTTTACGAG. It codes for CASSAGQGFYE. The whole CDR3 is CASSAGQGFYEQYF.

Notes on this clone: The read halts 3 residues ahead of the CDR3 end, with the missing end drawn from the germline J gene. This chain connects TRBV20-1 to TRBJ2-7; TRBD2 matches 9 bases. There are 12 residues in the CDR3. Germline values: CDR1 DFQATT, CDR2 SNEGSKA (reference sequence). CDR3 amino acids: CSPASGTYEQYF. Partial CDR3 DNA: TGCAGCCCGGCTAGCGGGACCTACGAG.

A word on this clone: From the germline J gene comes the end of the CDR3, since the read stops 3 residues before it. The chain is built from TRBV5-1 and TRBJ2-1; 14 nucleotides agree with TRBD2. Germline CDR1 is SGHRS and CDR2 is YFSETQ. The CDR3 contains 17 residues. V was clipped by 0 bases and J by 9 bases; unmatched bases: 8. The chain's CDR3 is CASSLGGTSGSVLEQFF. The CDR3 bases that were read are TGCGCCAGCAGCTTGGGTGGGACTAGCGGGAGTGTTCTTGAG.

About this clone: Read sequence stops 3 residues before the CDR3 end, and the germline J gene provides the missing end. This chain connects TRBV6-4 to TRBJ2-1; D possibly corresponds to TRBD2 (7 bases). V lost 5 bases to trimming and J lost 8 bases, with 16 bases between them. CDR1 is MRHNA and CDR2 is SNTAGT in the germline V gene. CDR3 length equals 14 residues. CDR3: CASSPGLGGDEQFF. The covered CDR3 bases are TGTGCCAGCAGTCCCGGACTAGGGGGGGATGAG.

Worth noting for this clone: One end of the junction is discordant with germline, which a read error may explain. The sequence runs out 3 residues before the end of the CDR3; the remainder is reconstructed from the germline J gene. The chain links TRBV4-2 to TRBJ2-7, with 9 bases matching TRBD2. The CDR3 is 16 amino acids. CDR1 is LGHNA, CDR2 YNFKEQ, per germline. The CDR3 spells CASSQDIAGVSYEQYF. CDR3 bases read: TGCGCCAGCAGCCAAGATATAGCGGGAGTCTCCTACGAG.

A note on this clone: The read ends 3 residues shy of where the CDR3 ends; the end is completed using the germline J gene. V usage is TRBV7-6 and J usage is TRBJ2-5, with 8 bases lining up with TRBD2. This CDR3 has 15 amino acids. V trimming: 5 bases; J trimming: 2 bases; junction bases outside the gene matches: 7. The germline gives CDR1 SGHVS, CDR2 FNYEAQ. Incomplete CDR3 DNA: TGTGCCAGCAGCCTACGGACTAGCTCACAAGAGACC. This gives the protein CASSLRTSSQET. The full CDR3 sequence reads CASSLRTSSQETQYF.